This T cell receptor (beta chain) derives from a study of cytotoxic CD8 clonotypes in ibrutinib-treated CLL. Study information: Under twelve relapsed/refractory, roughly 15 treatment-naive; roughly 17 IGHV unmutated.

This clone has only one observation. The V end was cut by 3 bases, the J end by 3 bases, with 13 bases between. In germline, CDR1 is SGHTS, CDR2 YDEGEE. CDR3 length: 15 residues. The assay was immunoSEQ multiplex PCR, and TCRdb's table has in-frame clones only and misses some. The sample consists of 300,000 to 350,000 clones, more than 65% of them appearing once. The sequence was obtained from a human donor with chronic lymphocytic leukemia. This specimen consisted of PBMCs, obtained before ibrutinib treatment. The gene calls are TRBV5-8 and TRBJ2-1; D may be TRBD2 (6 bases). Here the CDR3 DNA reads TGTGCCAGCAGCTACCCCGTGGGAGGCTACAATGAGCAGTTCTTC. This gives the protein CASSYPVGGYNEQFF. Full variable domain (remainder filled in from reference TRBV5-8 and TRBJ2-1): EAGVTQSPTHLIKTRGQQATLRCSPISGHTSVYWYQQALGLGLQFLLWYDEGEERNRGNFPPRFSGRQFPNYSSELNVNALELEDSALYLCASSYPVGGYNEQFFGPGTRLTVL.